The 2 T cell receptor beta chains given below trace back to one sample, sequenced in a study of early T cells in non-severe SARS-CoV-2 infection. TCRdb independently ran MiXCR on the 5' RACE reads; one entry per CDR3 protein. This table holds some 55,000 distinct CDR3 sequences, 10% to 15% found once. The sequenced material came from whole blood. The receptors shown here come from an adult who was a healthcare worker with PCR-confirmed SARS-CoV-2 infection or an uninfected control (not recorded which).

This clonotype was found many times. This chain joins TRBV3-1 and TRBJ1-2; no clear D. The CDR3 has 15 amino acids. V lost 0 bases and J 8 bases, leaving 16 bases between the germline ends. CDR1 is LGHDT, CDR2 YNNKEL, per germline (reference sequence). The DNA for the CDR3 is TGTGCCAGCAGCCAAGAGGGAGTGTCCTTCGGGGGCTACACCTTC. Translating gives CASSQEGVSFGGYTF.

The sample holds a few counts of this clonotype. The chain is built from TRBV10-3 and TRBJ1-1; maybe TRBD1 (5 bases). This CDR3 region has 14 residues. Germline V gene sequence: CDR1 ENHRY, CDR2 SYGVKD. The V end lost 8 bases, the J end lost 1 base, and 14 bases lay between the germline ends. CDR3: CAIRGGFTNTEAFF. CDR3 nucleotides: TGTGCCATCCGTGGGGGTTTTACGAACACTGAAGCTTTCTTT.